These T cell receptor beta chains were read from a single sample in a study of identical twins. In TCRdb, the 5' RACE reads were re-called with MiXCR into one record per CDR3 protein. The data contain under 900,000 distinct CDR3 sequences, 9% to 15% of them singletons. The sample was also linked to a second study, of yellow fever vaccine responses in identical twins.

Sequenced: PBMCs. The source of these receptors is a young woman in good health. Both conserved end residues are part of each CDR3. A D gene is named only where the DNA matches it firmly. The size field is filled for only some rows; it gives once, few, many or a size class.

j_call d_call clone_size v_call cdr3_nt cdr3_aa
TRBJ2-5 TRBD1 - TRBV5-1 TGCGCCAGCAGCTTTGCTGGACAGGGGGCTCCTCAAGAGACCCAGTACTTC CASSFAGQGAPQETQYF
TRBJ1-2 - - TRBV24-1 TGTGCCACCAGTGATGCGGCGGGCTACACCTTC CATSDAAGYTF
TRBJ2-3 TRBD2 many TRBV24-1 TGTGCCACCAGTGACCGCGGGAGGCTCACAGATACGCAGTATTTT CATSDRGRLTDTQYF
TRBJ2-3 - - TRBV4-1 TGCGCCAGCAGCCAAGCTGGGTTGGGGGCAGATACGCAGTATTTT CASSQAGLGADTQYF
TRBJ2-7 TRBD2 many TRBV12-3/TRBV12-4 TGTGCCAGCAGTCGGGGACTAGCGGCCTACGAGCAGTACTTC CASSRGLAAYEQYF
TRBJ2-5 TRBD1 - TRBV5-5 TGTGCCAGCAGCTCCATGGACAGGGGGCGAAAAGAGACCCAGTACTTC CASSSMDRGRKETQYF
TRBJ1-1 - - TRBV11-2 TGTGCCAGCAGCTTAGCGGGTCGGGGCATGAACACTGAAGCTTTCTTT CASSLAGRGMNTEAFF
TRBJ2-1 - many TRBV12-3/TRBV12-4 TGTGCCAGCAGGACGAGGGGCGATGAGCAGTTCTTC CASRTRGDEQFF
TRBJ2-3 - - TRBV10-1 TGCGCCAGCAGTGAGATCGCTAGCAGACTCGGGGAGCAGTATTTT CASSEIASRLGEQYF
TRBJ2-2 TRBD2 - TRBV7-3 TGTGCCAGCAGCGTCAGGCGGGAGAAGGGCGGGGAGCTGTTTTTT CASSVRREKGGELFF
TRBJ1-2 - few TRBV20-1 TGCACCGAATCTAGGGGTGATGGCTACACCTTC CTESRGDGYTF
TRBJ1-2 - - TRBV5-5 TGTGCCAGCAGCCGCACGGTAGCATATGGCTACACCTTC CASSRTVAYGYTF
TRBJ2-5 - - TRBV12-3/TRBV12-4 TGTGCCAGCAGTCACCGGGAAAAGGCGATAGAGACCCAGTACTTC CASSHREKAIETQYF
TRBJ1-1 - many TRBV12-3/TRBV12-4 TGTGCCAGCAGTTTACGGGCTCTGGGGAACACTGAAGCTTTCTTT CASSLRALGNTEAFF
TRBJ1-5 - - TRBV6-1 TGTGCCAGCAGGATGGAATGGGCAGGGGAGGGCAATCAGCCCCAGCATTTT CASRMEWAGEGNQPQHF
TRBJ1-1 - many TRBV20-1 TGCAGTGCTAGAGACCCGGTCCAGGGTATGGCTTTCTTT CSARDPVQGMAFF
TRBJ2-7 - few TRBV2 TGTGCCAGCAGTGTGAGACAAGAACTCTACGAGCAGTACTTC CASSVRQELYEQYF
TRBJ2-1 - few TRBV6-6 TGTGCCAGCAGGGTCGGGGGATACAATGAGCAGTTCTTC CASRVGGYNEQFF
TRBJ2-5 - - TRBV2 TGTGCCAGCATCATGAACGGCGGGGAGGAGACCCAGTACTTC CASIMNGGEETQYF